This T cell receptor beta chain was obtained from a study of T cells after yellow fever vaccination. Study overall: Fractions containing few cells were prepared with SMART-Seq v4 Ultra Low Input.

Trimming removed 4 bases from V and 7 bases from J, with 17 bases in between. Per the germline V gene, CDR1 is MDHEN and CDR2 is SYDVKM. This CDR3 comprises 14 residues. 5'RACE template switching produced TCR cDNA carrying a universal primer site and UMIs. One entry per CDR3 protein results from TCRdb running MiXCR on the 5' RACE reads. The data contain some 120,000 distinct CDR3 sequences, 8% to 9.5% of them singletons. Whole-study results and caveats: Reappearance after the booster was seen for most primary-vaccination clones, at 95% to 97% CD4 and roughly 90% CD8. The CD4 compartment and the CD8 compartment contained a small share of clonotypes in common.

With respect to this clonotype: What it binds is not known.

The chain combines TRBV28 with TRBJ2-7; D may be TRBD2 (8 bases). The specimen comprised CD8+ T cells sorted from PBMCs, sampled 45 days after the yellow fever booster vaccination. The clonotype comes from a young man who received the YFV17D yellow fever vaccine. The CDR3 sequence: CASSYGTRGLEQYF. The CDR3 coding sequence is TGTGCCAGCAGTTACGGGACTAGGGGGCTGGAGCAGTACTTC.